This T cell receptor (beta chain) was recorded in a study of cytomegalovirus exposure and HLA in healthy donors. Findings of the study overall: The CMV antigen specificity of a few CMV-associated chains was confirmed through in vitro analysis. Rare sequences made up most TCRs, while some public TCRs were found in many donors. Subsequent analysis showed first-cohort TCR clusters tending to co-occur in 120 validation repertoires. Reportedly, diagnosis of cytomegalovirus status by the classifier showed high specificity and sensitivity.

The repertoire was sequenced with immunoSEQ multiplex PCR; TCRdb's copy has only in-frame clones and lacks some. The table shows around 150,000 clones, with about 86% occurring only once. This clone was detected a few times. Its antigen is unidentified. The CDR3 extends over 15 amino acids. V lost 0 bases and J 1 base, leaving 9 bases between the germline ends. Per germline, CDR1 LNHDA and CDR2 SQIVND (reference sequence). J is TRBJ1-1 and V is TRBV19; the D is unclear. This clonotype was obtained from a woman between 25 and 40 years old in good health and CMV-seronegative. Sequenced sample: PBMCs. DNA of the CDR3: TGTGCCAGTAGTATAGATCCGGGAAGGAACACTGAAGCTTTCTTT. It specifies CASSIDPGRNTEAFF.